These 10 T cell receptor beta chains were sequenced from one sample in a study of blood T cells in healthy people across ages. The authors ran a second PCR of 7 to 11 cycles using a sample-barcoded 5' primer and a J-beta primer mix. TCRdb recomputed calls from the 5' RACE reads with MiXCR, one row per CDR3 protein. The sample yields about 970,000 distinct CDR3 sequences, around 54% seen once. The sequenced material came from blood. The receptors stem from a woman aged 55-70 years in good health.

This chain joins TRBV20-1 and TRBJ1-6; no reliable D call. The germline gives CDR1 DFQATT, CDR2 SNEGSKA (reference sequence). Trimming removed 4 bases from V and 0 bases from J, with 7 bases in between. CDR3 size: 14 residues. CDR3 sequence (DNA): TGCAGTGCTACCCGAAGCTCCTATAATTCACCCCTCCACTTT. Its protein is CSATRSSYNSPLHF.

CDR3 in amino acids: CATSDVTDYEQFF. As DNA, the CDR3 is TGTGCCACCAGTGATGTGACTGATTACGAGCAGTTCTTC. V gene TRBV24-1 combines with J gene TRBJ2-1, with D uncertain. The CDR3 length is 13 residues. Between the trimmed V and J ends, which lost 3 bases and 10 bases, there was a span of 12 bases. CDR1 is KGHDR, CDR2 SFDVKD, per germline.

This clonotype appeared once. The chain carries TRBV3-1 and TRBJ2-1; TRBD2 matches at 8 bases. This CDR3 comprises 15 residues. CDR1 LGHDT and CDR2 YNNKEL come from the germline V gene (reference sequence). The V gene end was trimmed by 2 bases and the J gene end by 7 bases; junction bases not matched to a gene: 7. Written as DNA, the CDR3 is TGTGCCAGCAGCCAACGGGGGGGGCTTAAGAATGAGCAGTTCTTC. This gives the protein CASSQRGGLKNEQFF.

Regarding this clonotype: Compared with germline, one end of the junction differs, possibly owing to a read error. V usage is TRBV28 and J usage is TRBJ2-7; D is unresolved. Germline V CDR1 and CDR2: MDHEN, SYDVKM. The CDR3 loop spans 15 amino acids. The CDR3 is CASIGRALGSREQYF. The CDR3 region has the DNA TGTGCTAGCATTGGCCGGGCCTTAGGATCCCGCGAGCAGTACTTC.

The chain employs TRBV4-1 and TRBJ2-6; no clear D gene. V gave up 4 bases and J gave up 0 bases, with 13 bases separating them. The germline V gene encodes CDR1 MGHRA and CDR2 YSYEKL. CDR3 length equals 17 residues. DNA for the CDR3: TGCGCCAGCAGCCTCACGACGCAAAACTCTGGGGCCAACGTCCTGACTTTC. It is translated as CASSLTTQNSGANVLTF.

This clonotype has only a few counts. The V gene is TRBV6-6, the J gene TRBJ2-7; tentatively, D is TRBD1 (5 bases). Germline CDR1 is MNHNY and CDR2 is SVGAGI (reference sequence). The CDR3 runs to 12 residues. V was shortened by 2 bases and J by 6 bases, with 8 bases between the two germline ends. As DNA, the CDR3 is TGTGCCAGCAGTTACCAGGGCGGCGAGCAGTACTTC. Translating gives CASSYQGGEQYF.

J is TRBJ1-1 and V is TRBV29-1; D remains ambiguous. V lost 1 base and J 2 bases, leaving 11 bases between the germline ends. The CDR3 covers 14 residues. Germline loops: CDR1 SQVTM, CDR2 ANQGSEA. The CDR3 is CSVEVWAANTEAFF. DNA for the CDR3: TGCAGCGTTGAAGTCTGGGCAGCTAACACTGAAGCTTTCTTT.

This clonotype was seen a handful of times. This CDR3 reads CSAQPFETQYF. The CDR3 DNA reads TGCAGTGCTCAACCATTCGAGACCCAGTACTTC. V gene TRBV20-1 combines with J gene TRBJ2-5, with D unclear. Trimming stripped 5 bases from V and 5 bases from J, with 9 bases between. This CDR3 region has 11 residues. CDR1 DFQATT and CDR2 SNEGSKA come from the germline V gene (reference sequence).

This clonotype showed up just a few times. The gene calls are TRBV12-5 and TRBJ2-5, with TRBD1 identical over 9 bases. V was clipped by 6 bases and J by 5 bases; unmatched bases: 7. The V gene's germline CDR1 is LGHNT and CDR2 FRNRAP. The CDR3 has 14 residues. CDR3 nucleotide sequence: TGTGCTAGTGGAAGCGGACAGGGGCGGGAGACCCAGTACTTC. Its protein product is CASGSGQGRETQYF.

The chain uses TRBV7-2 and TRBJ1-2; tentative D call: TRBD1 (6 bases). CDR3 length: 14 residues. CDR1 and CDR2 (germline): SGHTA, FQGNSA. Trimming stripped 6 bases from V and 2 bases from J, with 13 bases between. The CDR3 nucleotides read TGTGCCAGCAGGGGGGCAGGACAAAACTATGGCTACACCTTC. This encodes CASRGAGQNYGYTF.